This T cell receptor beta chain was sequenced during a study of blood T cell repertoires in COVID-19. The assay was immunoSEQ multiplex PCR, and TCRdb's table has in-frame clones only and misses some. Of about 320,000 clones in the sample, about nine tenths are singletons; the top ten hold 4.5% to 6.5%. Participant age was roughly 18 to 90 years, and participants resided in about 25 US areas. Grouping used clinical history reported by participants in a survey and questionnaire. CDR1 KGHSH and CDR2 LQKENI come from the germline V gene. With 0 bases clipped from V and 6 bases from J, the junction kept 8 bases outside the gene matches. There are 15 residues in the CDR3.

This receptor was identified in a man aged 55-75 years who had recovered from COVID-19. The specimen was PBMCs or T cells enriched from blood (not recorded which). The chain uses TRBV18 and TRBJ2-7, with 7 bases lining up with TRBD1. CDR3 sequence (DNA): TGTGCCAGCTCACCACCGGGACAGCGGAATGGCGAGCAGTACTTC. Translating gives CASSPPGQRNGEQYF.